What follows describes a single T cell receptor beta chain. This sample is part of a study of T-cell reconstitution after alpha-beta-depleted transplantation in children. V lost 0 bases to trimming and J lost 4 bases, with 12 bases between them. Germline CDR1 reads LGHNA; CDR2 reads YSLEER. CDR3 length equals 15 residues. The authors prepared the TCRbeta library with unique molecular identifiers. Each CDR3 protein is one row after TCRdb ran MiXCR on the PCR reads. The sample holds just over 350,000 distinct CDR3 sequences, 13% seen once. Sequencing used PBMCs, obtained from the stem cell graft. The clonotype originates from a human donor who donated a stem cell graft to a child with Fanconi anemia. The chain employs TRBV4-3 and TRBJ1-1; D not resolved. The CDR3 bases are TGCGCCAGCAGCCAAGACAGGCCTTGGAGCACTGAAGCTTTCTTT. This translates into CASSQDRPWSTEAFF.